Listed below are T cell receptor beta chains from one sample, sequenced in a study of blood T cells in healthy people across ages. One entry per CDR3 protein, called by TCRdb with MiXCR from the 5' RACE reads. The data contain around 1,000,000 distinct CDR3 sequences, roughly a quarter of them seen just once; the ten biggest clones take up around 0.75%. These records were also assigned to another study, of T cells of mothers and their children.

The sequencing sample was made of blood. These receptors were taken from a girl aged 2 to 9 in good health. CDR3s include the opening cysteine and the closing phenylalanine or tryptophan.

j_gene	v_gene	CDR3aa
TRBJ2-5	TRBV5-1	CASSGWRLQETQYF
TRBJ2-5	TRBV20-1	CSASSGRLQETQYF
TRBJ2-1	TRBV19	CASSTSAASEQFF
TRBJ1-1	TRBV27	CASSFAPPFFRGVAFF
TRBJ2-1	TRBV27	CATWALAGLSYNEQFF
TRBJ2-7	TRBV29-1	CSAWEGGYEQYF
TRBJ2-7	TRBV12-3/TRBV12-4	CASSLGRDRGPYEQYF
TRBJ1-1	TRBV7-9	CASSPDLRPEAFF
TRBJ2-4	TRBV20-1	CSATSAKAKNIQYF
TRBJ1-2	TRBV12-3/TRBV12-4	CASSTAGLGGNYGYTF
TRBJ2-3	TRBV20-1	CSAVAGVKGGWTQYF
TRBJ1-1	TRBV7-6	CASSLGKPGLTF
TRBJ2-5	TRBV20-1	CSALIGGDETQYF
TRBJ2-1	TRBV16	CASSPPGLLEQFF
TRBJ2-7	TRBV7-9	CASRQNGGVLEQYF
.	TRBV29-1	CSVETGKTDEQFF
.	TRBV28	CASRTQGGAYNEQFF
TRBJ2-3	TRBV28	CASSLPLGGTDTQYF
TRBJ1-5	TRBV12-3/TRBV12-4	CASSLGEGNQPQHF
TRBJ2-1	TRBV6-1	CASGPPAGILDEQFF
TRBJ2-3	TRBV7-3	CASSTSSGLADTQYF
TRBJ2-2	TRBV11-2	CASSLDQWGANTGELFF
TRBJ2-5	TRBV29-1	CTGLTETQYF
TRBJ1-2	TRBV10-2	CASSETTVINYGYTF
TRBJ2-3	TRBV28	CSTRDGPFLWRGVETQYF
TRBJ2-5	TRBV3-1	CASSQSGYQETQYF
TRBJ1-2	TRBV2	CASSEERNYGYTF
TRBJ1-6	TRBV28	CASSPETGSSPLHF
TRBJ1-3	TRBV7-7	CASSRGTSGNTIYF
TRBJ2-5	TRBV4-1	CASSQDRVDRGRNQETQYF
TRBJ2-4	TRBV4-3	CASSQDRAKNIQYF
TRBJ1-4	TRBV25-1	CASSEYIGTGFNEKLFF
TRBJ1-2	TRBV6-9	CASSYFEGAGTNTNYGYTF
TRBJ1-5	TRBV27	CASSSGQTNQPQHF
TRBJ2-1	TRBV20-1	CSAPGTSYNEQFF
TRBJ1-1	TRBV12-3/TRBV12-4	CASTFGQLTEAFF
TRBJ1-2	TRBV9	CASSPGQGVYGYTF
TRBJ2-5	TRBV28	CASRGSVETQYF
.	TRBV4-1	CASSQVGRSEQYF
TRBJ1-2	TRBV25-1	CASSEIYGYTF
TRBJ2-5	TRBV24-1	CATSDLAGQETQYF
TRBJ2-7	TRBV5-1	CASSLATSGGLGEQYF
TRBJ2-1	TRBV12-3/TRBV12-4	CASRSVGAQNEQFF
TRBJ2-1	TRBV11-2	CASSNPDRLNEQFF
TRBJ2-2	TRBV20-1	CSARGTGAGDTGELFF
TRBJ2-5	TRBV20-1	CSARPTGRETRYF
.	TRBV28	CASSFITTDNEQFF
TRBJ2-1	TRBV6-1	CASSAPPSGSYNEQFF
TRBJ2-1	TRBV20-1	CSARDSPEQFF
TRBJ2-5	TRBV9	CASSTSETEGETQYF
TRBJ1-4	TRBV19	CASGVEKLFF
TRBJ2-1	TRBV11-3	CASSSSASGNEQFF
.	TRBV18	CASSPATGGDEQYF
TRBJ1-5	TRBV20-1	CSAPGTAGRPQHF